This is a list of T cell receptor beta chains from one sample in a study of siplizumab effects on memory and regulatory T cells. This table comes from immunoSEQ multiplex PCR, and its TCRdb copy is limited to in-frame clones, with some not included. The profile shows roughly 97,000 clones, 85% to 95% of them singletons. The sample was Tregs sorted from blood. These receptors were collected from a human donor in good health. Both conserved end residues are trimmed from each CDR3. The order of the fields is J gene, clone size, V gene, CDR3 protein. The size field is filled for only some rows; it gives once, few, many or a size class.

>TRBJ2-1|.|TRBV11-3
ASSEGRGQYNEQF
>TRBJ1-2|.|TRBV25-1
ASSVTGYGYT
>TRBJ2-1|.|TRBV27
ASRRENPYNEQF
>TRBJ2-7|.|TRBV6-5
ASSYDGVNPYEQY
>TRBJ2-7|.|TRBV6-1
ACGERDRGRHEQY
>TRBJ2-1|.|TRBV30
AGLRNNEQF
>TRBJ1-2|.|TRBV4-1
ASSQEGVAGFT
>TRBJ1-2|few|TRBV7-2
ASSPFESVYGYT
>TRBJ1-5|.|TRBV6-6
ASRRQGGNQPQH
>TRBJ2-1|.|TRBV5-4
ASMQGGDSYNEQF
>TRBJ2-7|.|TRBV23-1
ASSTTLQGVDEQY
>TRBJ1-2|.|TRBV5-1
ASSGTGAGYGYT
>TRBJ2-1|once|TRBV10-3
ATLDRNEQF
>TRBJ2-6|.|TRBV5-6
ASSWGFSGANVLT
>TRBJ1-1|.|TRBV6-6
ASRPTTENTEAF
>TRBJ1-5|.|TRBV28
ASSFWFQSRGNQPQH
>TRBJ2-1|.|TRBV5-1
ASSFLTVGANEQF
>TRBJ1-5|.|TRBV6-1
ASRATGYSNQPQH
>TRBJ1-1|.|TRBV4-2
ASSQSDTQARTMNTEAF
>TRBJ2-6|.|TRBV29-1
SVAGGSGANVLT
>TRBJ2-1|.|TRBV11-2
ASRSSGVRGNEQF
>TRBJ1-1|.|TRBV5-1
ASSPTGVSGTEAF
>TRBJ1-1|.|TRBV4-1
ASSHPHAAYTEAF